This T cell receptor beta chain was recorded in a study of cytomegalovirus exposure and HLA in healthy donors. In the PCR, 60 Vbeta and 13 Jbeta primers were used. Assay used: immunoSEQ multiplex PCR; TCRdb lists only in-frame clones, some missing. This repertoire comprises 60,000 or so clones; its ten largest clones make up about 10%. With 4 bases clipped from V and 2 bases from J, the junction kept 9 bases outside the gene matches. Germline loops: CDR1 SGHRS, CDR2 YFSETQ. This CDR3 spans 15 amino acids. The V call is TRBV5-1, the J call TRBJ2-7; 7 nucleotides match TRBD1. The material sequenced was PBMCs. The sequence derives from a man in his fifties in good health and CMV-seropositive. CDR3 loop: CASSLGTVPTYEQYF. CDR3 in DNA: TGCGCCAGCAGCCTCGGGACAGTCCCTACCTACGAGCAGTACTTC.